The source of this TCR beta chain is a study of cytomegalovirus exposure and HLA in healthy donors. The PCR contained 60 Vbeta and 13 Jbeta primers. Sequenced by immunoSEQ multiplex PCR; TCRdb stores in-frame clones only, minus some. The sample has about 180,000 clones, around 77% seen once. The ends were cut back, 4 bases at V and 6 bases at J, with 17 bases in the middle. This CDR3 contains 15 residues. Germline CDR1 reads SGDLS; CDR2 reads YYNGEE. Sequencing input: PBMCs. The chain recombines TRBV9 with TRBJ2-1; D possibly corresponds to TRBD2 (5 bases). The TCR was taken from a woman aged 25 to 39 in good health and CMV-seronegative. For the CDR3, the DNA is TGTGCCAGCAGCCCAATAGGCCGGGGAACCAATGAGCAGTTCTTC. This translates into CASSPIGRGTNEQFF.